This T cell receptor (beta chain) was retrieved from a study of T cells in Graves' hyperthyroidism and ophthalmopathy. This clonotype was detected a few times. No antigen is known for it. Diagnosis rested on symptoms, serum thyroxine and TRAb, thyroid ultrasound, and orbital computed tomography. Any symptoms of ophthalmopathy came after the first hyperthyroidism diagnosis, from which the blood sample dates. Germline assignment: CDR1 LNHDA and CDR2 SQIVND (reference sequence). CDR3 length: 19 amino acids. Trimming left V 7 bases short and J 1 base short, with 26 bases between. The investigators amplified TCR beta CDR3 regions from RNA transcripts. Researchers ran a first-round RT-PCR on the TCR CDR3 using the HTBI primer set. MiXCR was run by TCRdb on the multiplex PCR reads, yielding one entry per CDR3 protein. The table lists roughly 260,000 distinct CDR3 sequences, more than 12% of them singletons.

Overall study findings and caveats: Ophthalmopathy and stable hyperthyroidism were separated by a 13 V-J model. The model's output predicted ophthalmopathy at a median of approximately 6.5 months prior to onset.

The sequence was obtained from a woman in her forties with Graves' hyperthyroidism that later progressed to Graves' ophthalmopathy. The chain couples TRBV19 to TRBJ2-1; D gene uncertain. Sequenced sample: blood. CDR3 in DNA: TGTGCCAGTAAGCGTCGAGGACCGACTGTTTTGGGGTCCTACAATGAGCAGTTCTTC. Protein product: CASKRRGPTVLGSYNEQFF.